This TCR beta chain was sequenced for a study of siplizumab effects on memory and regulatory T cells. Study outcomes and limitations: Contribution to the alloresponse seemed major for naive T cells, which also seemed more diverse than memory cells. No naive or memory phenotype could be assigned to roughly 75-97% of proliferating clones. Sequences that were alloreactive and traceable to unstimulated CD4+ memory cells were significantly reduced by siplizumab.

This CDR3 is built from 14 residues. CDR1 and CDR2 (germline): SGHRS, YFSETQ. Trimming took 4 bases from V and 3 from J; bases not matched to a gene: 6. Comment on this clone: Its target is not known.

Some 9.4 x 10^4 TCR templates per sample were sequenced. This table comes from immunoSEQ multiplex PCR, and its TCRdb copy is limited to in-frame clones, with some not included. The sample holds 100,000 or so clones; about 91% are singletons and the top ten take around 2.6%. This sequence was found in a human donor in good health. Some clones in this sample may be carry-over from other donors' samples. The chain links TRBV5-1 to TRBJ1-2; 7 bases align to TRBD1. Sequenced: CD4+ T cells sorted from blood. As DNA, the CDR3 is TGCGCCAGCAGCCAGGGGGGGTCGGACTATGGCTACACCTTC. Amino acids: CASSQGGSDYGYTF.